This TCR beta chain is drawn from a study of post-analysis software for immune sequencing data. In the study overall: Multiple sclerosis in the patients followed relapsing-remitting, secondary progressive and progressive-relapsing courses.

Sequencing libraries made from TCR beta cDNA carried unique molecular identifiers. One entry per CDR3 protein results from TCRdb running MiXCR on the PCR reads. The sample has 450,000 to 650,000 distinct CDR3 sequences, about 44% seen once. Study observations and caveats: Multiple sclerosis patients showed significantly lower normalized Chao1 diversity than controls did. Strong same-batch co-clustering of samples appeared with F measure clustering.

On this clonotype: Its target is unknown.

This TCR derives from a girl aged 5-17 years with multiple sclerosis. The sequencing sample was made of blood.

As DNA, the CDR3 is TGCGCCAGCAGCCAACAGGGGATAGGCTATGGCTACACCTTC. Protein product: CASSQQGIGYGYTF. V and J are TRBV4-1 and TRBJ1-2; D may be TRBD1 (6 bases). The V end lost 2 bases, the J end lost 4 bases, and 11 bases lay between the germline ends. The CDR3 extends over 14 amino acids. Germline assignment: CDR1 MGHRA and CDR2 YSYEKL.